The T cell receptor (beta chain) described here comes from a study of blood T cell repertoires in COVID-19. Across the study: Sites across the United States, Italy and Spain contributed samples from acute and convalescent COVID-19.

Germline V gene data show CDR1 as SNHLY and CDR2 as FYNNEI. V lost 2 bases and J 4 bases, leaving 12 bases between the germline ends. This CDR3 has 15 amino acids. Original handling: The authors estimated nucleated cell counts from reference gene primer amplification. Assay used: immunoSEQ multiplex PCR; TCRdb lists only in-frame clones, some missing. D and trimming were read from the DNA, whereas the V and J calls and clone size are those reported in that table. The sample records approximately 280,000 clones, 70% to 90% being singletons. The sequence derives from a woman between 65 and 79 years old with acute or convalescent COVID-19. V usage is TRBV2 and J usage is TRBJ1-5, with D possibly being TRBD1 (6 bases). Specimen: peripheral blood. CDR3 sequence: CASSELGQGNQPQHF. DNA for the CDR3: TGTGCCAGCAGTGAACTGGGGCAGGGGAATCAGCCCCAGCATTTT.